This is a list of T cell receptor beta chains from one sample in a study of PD-L1 blockade in urothelial cancer. This table comes from immunoSEQ multiplex PCR, and its TCRdb copy is limited to in-frame clones, with some not included. The sample holds about 110,000 clones, 75% to 95% seen once. The sequences come from PBMCs, collected around atezolizumab (anti-PD-L1) treatment. All receptors derive from a man between 60 and 70 years old with urothelial cancer. Both conserved end residues are part of each CDR3. The D gene is left open where the match is weak. Size is omitted from some rows. Given values are once, few, many or a class for expanded clones.

v_call: TRBV6-7; j_call: TRBJ1-4; cdr3_length: 16; d_call: TRBD1; clone_size: few; cdr3_nt: TGTGCCAGCAGCGGGTTGGGGACAGGGGTCGGTGAAAAACTGTTTTTT; cdr3_aa: CASSGLGTGVGEKLFF
v_call: TRBV11-2; j_call: TRBJ2-7; cdr3_length: 16; d_call: TRBD2; clone_size: -; cdr3_nt: TGTGCCAGCAGCTTAGTTAGTACTAGCGGGACCTACGAGCAGTACTTC; cdr3_aa: CASSLVSTSGTYEQYF
v_call: TRBV5-1; j_call: TRBJ2-3; cdr3_length: 15; d_call: TRBD2; clone_size: few; cdr3_nt: TGCGCCAGCAGCTTGGCCGGGGGACTAGCAGATACGCAGTATTTT; cdr3_aa: CASSLAGGLADTQYF
v_call: TRBV5-4; j_call: TRBJ1-4; cdr3_length: 17; d_call: -; clone_size: once; cdr3_nt: TGTGCCAGCAGCTTGGGGGGGGGCCAAGGTTCTAATGAAAAACTGTTTTTT; cdr3_aa: CASSLGGGQGSNEKLFF
v_call: TRBV5-1; j_call: TRBJ1-3; cdr3_length: 16; d_call: -; clone_size: -; cdr3_nt: TGCGCCAGCAGCTTGGCCGTGGGGGGCTCTGGAAACACCATATATTTT; cdr3_aa: CASSLAVGGSGNTIYF
v_call: TRBV29-1; j_call: TRBJ2-3; cdr3_length: 15; d_call: TRBD2; clone_size: -; cdr3_nt: TGCAGCGTTGAAGGGTCAAGCGGGAGGGCGGATACGCAGTATTTT; cdr3_aa: CSVEGSSGRADTQYF
v_call: TRBV19; j_call: TRBJ2-5; cdr3_length: 16; d_call: TRBD2; clone_size: -; cdr3_nt: TGTGCCAGTAGTCCCTTAGCGGGAGGCGTCCAAGAGACCCAGTACTTC; cdr3_aa: CASSPLAGGVQETQYF
v_call: TRBV6-1; j_call: TRBJ2-3; cdr3_length: 16; d_call: TRBD1; clone_size: -; cdr3_nt: TGTGCCAGCAGTGGATGGACAGGGGGAGGAACAGATACGCAGTATTTT; cdr3_aa: CASSGWTGGGTDTQYF
v_call: TRBV7-6; j_call: TRBJ1-1; cdr3_length: 15; d_call: -; clone_size: -; cdr3_nt: TGTGCCAGCAGCGCCCCGGGGGGTCGGGACACTGAAGCTTTCTTT; cdr3_aa: CASSAPGGRDTEAFF
v_call: TRBV7-9; j_call: TRBJ1-5; cdr3_length: 13; d_call: -; clone_size: -; cdr3_nt: TGTGCCAGCAGCCCAACGGGTGACCAGCCCCAGCATTTT; cdr3_aa: CASSPTGDQPQHF
v_call: TRBV9; j_call: TRBJ2-5; cdr3_length: 15; d_call: -; clone_size: -; cdr3_nt: TGTGCCAGCAGCGTAGGGGGTGGACTAAGAGAGACCCAGTACTTC; cdr3_aa: CASSVGGGLRETQYF
v_call: TRBV11-2; j_call: TRBJ1-1; cdr3_length: 14; d_call: TRBD1; clone_size: -; cdr3_nt: TGTGCCAGCAGCGGACAGGGTTCGAACACTGAAGCTTTCTTT; cdr3_aa: CASSGQGSNTEAFF
v_call: TRBV7-2; j_call: TRBJ2-1; cdr3_length: 15; d_call: -; clone_size: -; cdr3_nt: TGTGCCAGCAGCTTAACCCTGGGGAGGAGCCCTGAGCAGTTCTTC; cdr3_aa: CASSLTLGRSPEQFF
v_call: TRBV11-2; j_call: TRBJ1-3; cdr3_length: 16; d_call: -; clone_size: once; cdr3_nt: TGTGCCAGCAGTTTCGGCAGCAGGAACTCTGGAAACACCATATATTTT; cdr3_aa: CASSFGSRNSGNTIYF
v_call: TRBV6-1; j_call: TRBJ2-1; cdr3_length: 16; d_call: TRBD1; clone_size: -; cdr3_nt: TGTGCCAGCAGTGAACAGCCGGAGACAGGGTTGAATGAGCAGTTCTTC; cdr3_aa: CASSEQPETGLNEQFF
v_call: TRBV7-8; j_call: TRBJ1-2; cdr3_length: 13; d_call: -; clone_size: few; cdr3_nt: TGTGCCAGCAGCCGACGGGGACTATATGGCTACACCTTC; cdr3_aa: CASSRRGLYGYTF
v_call: TRBV19; j_call: TRBJ1-3; cdr3_length: 17; d_call: -; clone_size: -; cdr3_nt: TGTGCCAGTACTCCACCCGGCGCAGGCCGCTCTGGAAACACCATATATTTT; cdr3_aa: CASTPPGAGRSGNTIYF
v_call: TRBV28; j_call: TRBJ2-7; cdr3_length: 15; d_call: -; clone_size: -; cdr3_nt: TGTGCCAGCTGCTCGAGTGGTTCCTGGGCTTACGAGCAGTACTTC; cdr3_aa: CASCSSGSWAYEQYF
v_call: TRBV7-2; j_call: TRBJ2-3; cdr3_length: 18; d_call: TRBD2; clone_size: once; cdr3_nt: TGTGCCAGCAGCAGGGTCGGACTAGCGGGAGGGCCCGCAGATACGCAGTATTTT; cdr3_aa: CASSRVGLAGGPADTQYF
v_call: TRBV14; j_call: TRBJ2-1; cdr3_length: 15; d_call: TRBD2; clone_size: -; cdr3_nt: TGTGCCAGCAGCCGCGGACTAGCGGGAGATAATGAGCAGTTCTTC; cdr3_aa: CASSRGLAGDNEQFF
v_call: TRBV30; j_call: TRBJ2-7; cdr3_length: 13; d_call: -; clone_size: -; cdr3_nt: TGTGCCTGGAGTGGTCCAGGGAAGTCGGAGCAGTACTTC; cdr3_aa: CAWSGPGKSEQYF
v_call: TRBV4-2; j_call: TRBJ2-3; cdr3_length: 18; d_call: TRBD1; clone_size: -; cdr3_nt: TGTGCCAGCAGCCAAGGGCTCACCGGGACAGGGGATACAGATACGCAGTATTTT; cdr3_aa: CASSQGLTGTGDTDTQYF
v_call: TRBV5-4; j_call: TRBJ1-2; cdr3_length: 14; d_call: TRBD1; clone_size: -; cdr3_nt: TGTGCCAGCAGCTCCCCGACAGGGATTGATGGCTACACCTTC; cdr3_aa: CASSSPTGIDGYTF
v_call: TRBV30; j_call: TRBJ2-1; cdr3_length: 13; d_call: TRBD2; clone_size: -; cdr3_nt: TGTGCCTGGTTGGGCGGGGGGGAGGTTGAGCAGTTCTTC; cdr3_aa: CAWLGGGEVEQFF
v_call: TRBV19; j_call: TRBJ2-3; cdr3_length: 15; d_call: -; clone_size: -; cdr3_nt: TGTGCTAGTAGTATAGGGGGACAAAACACAGATACGCAGTATTTT; cdr3_aa: CASSIGGQNTDTQYF
v_call: TRBV5-1; j_call: TRBJ2-7; cdr3_length: 15; d_call: TRBD2; clone_size: -; cdr3_nt: TGCGCCAGCAGCTTGGGGACTAGCGGGGGCTACGAGCAGTACTTC; cdr3_aa: CASSLGTSGGYEQYF
v_call: TRBV7-8; j_call: TRBJ1-1; cdr3_length: 15; d_call: -; clone_size: -; cdr3_nt: TGTGCCAGCAGACAGGGCTGGAACATGAACACTGAAGCTTTCTTT; cdr3_aa: CASRQGWNMNTEAFF
v_call: TRBV29-1; j_call: TRBJ1-1; cdr3_length: 17; d_call: TRBD1; clone_size: -; cdr3_nt: TGCAGCGTTGAACCCCCCACAGGGGCGCGAGTGAACACTGAAGCTTTCTTT; cdr3_aa: CSVEPPTGARVNTEAFF
v_call: TRBV9; j_call: TRBJ1-2; cdr3_length: 14; d_call: TRBD1; clone_size: -; cdr3_nt: TGTGCCAGCAGCTCACGGACAGGGGGCTTTGGCTACACCTTC; cdr3_aa: CASSSRTGGFGYTF
v_call: TRBV2; j_call: TRBJ2-1; cdr3_length: 14; d_call: TRBD2; clone_size: -; cdr3_nt: TGTGCCAGCAGTGATAGCGGGAGTTTAGATGAGCAGTTCTTC; cdr3_aa: CASSDSGSLDEQFF
v_call: TRBV23-1; j_call: TRBJ2-2; cdr3_length: 16; d_call: TRBD1; clone_size: -; cdr3_nt: TGCGCCAGCAGTCAAATAAGGGGGCCGGTCACCGGGGAGCTGTTTTTT; cdr3_aa: CASSQIRGPVTGELFF
v_call: TRBV6-1; j_call: TRBJ1-2; cdr3_length: 13; d_call: -; clone_size: -; cdr3_nt: TGTGCCAGCAGTAAGCAGCGCAACTATGGCTACACCTTC; cdr3_aa: CASSKQRNYGYTF
v_call: TRBV11-2; j_call: TRBJ2-7; cdr3_length: 15; d_call: TRBD1; clone_size: -; cdr3_nt: TGTGCCAGCAGCCCAGCCGGGACAGGGCCCTACGAGCAGTACTTC; cdr3_aa: CASSPAGTGPYEQYF
v_call: TRBV7-9; j_call: TRBJ1-4; cdr3_length: 14; d_call: -; clone_size: -; cdr3_nt: TGTGCCAGCAGCCAGGGTAAGCCTAATGAAAAACTGTTTTTT; cdr3_aa: CASSQGKPNEKLFF
v_call: TRBV7-9; j_call: TRBJ1-6; cdr3_length: 13; d_call: -; clone_size: -; cdr3_nt: TGTGCCAGCAGCTCGGGGGTACATTCACCCCTCCACTTT; cdr3_aa: CASSSGVHSPLHF
v_call: TRBV27; j_call: TRBJ1-2; cdr3_length: 14; d_call: TRBD1; clone_size: -; cdr3_nt: TGTGCCAGCAGTTCCCGACAGGGGGCGGGTGGCTACACCTTC; cdr3_aa: CASSSRQGAGGYTF
v_call: TRBV19; j_call: TRBJ2-3; cdr3_length: 12; d_call: -; clone_size: -; cdr3_nt: TGTGCCAGTAGTACTTCCAGAGATACGCAGTATTTT; cdr3_aa: CASSTSRDTQYF
v_call: TRBV28; j_call: TRBJ2-2; cdr3_length: 16; d_call: -; clone_size: -; cdr3_nt: TGTGCCAGCAGTCAAAGACGACTAGGGAACACCGGGGAGCTGTTTTTT; cdr3_aa: CASSQRRLGNTGELFF
v_call: TRBV7-9; j_call: TRBJ1-2; cdr3_length: 18; d_call: TRBD1; clone_size: -; cdr3_nt: TGTGCCAGCAGCCCGACTAGATCTGACAGGGGCAGAGACTATGGCTACACCTTC; cdr3_aa: CASSPTRSDRGRDYGYTF
v_call: TRBV10-3; j_call: TRBJ1-3; cdr3_length: 14; d_call: -; clone_size: -; cdr3_nt: TGTGCCATCAGTGAGTCGAAGTCCGGAGACACCATATATTTT; cdr3_aa: CAISESKSGDTIYF
v_call: TRBV7-9; j_call: TRBJ2-1; cdr3_length: 13; d_call: -; clone_size: -; cdr3_nt: TGTGCCAGCAGCTCGGGACTTTCCAATGAGCAGTTCTTC; cdr3_aa: CASSSGLSNEQFF
v_call: TRBV13; j_call: TRBJ1-3; cdr3_length: 16; d_call: -; clone_size: once; cdr3_nt: TGTGCCAGCAGCTTAGGTGCAGGCGTCTCTGGAAACACCATATATTTT; cdr3_aa: CASSLGAGVSGNTIYF
v_call: TRBV20-1; j_call: TRBJ1-1; cdr3_length: 11; d_call: -; clone_size: -; cdr3_nt: TGCAGTGCTAGAGATAATACTGAAGCTTTCTTT; cdr3_aa: CSARDNTEAFF
v_call: TRBV5-1; j_call: TRBJ2-7; cdr3_length: 13; d_call: -; clone_size: -; cdr3_nt: TGCGCCAGCAGCTCACAGGACGCGTCCGAGCAGTACTTC; cdr3_aa: CASSSQDASEQYF